This entry concerns a single T cell receptor (beta chain). RNA transcripts provided the source from which TCR beta CDR3 regions were amplified. A first-round RT-PCR of the TCR CDR3 used the HTBI primer set. MiXCR was run by TCRdb on the multiplex PCR reads, yielding one entry per CDR3 protein. The sample gives around 620,000 distinct CDR3 sequences, 14% of which show up once; about 6.6% is in the top ten. Ophthalmopathy cases scored 3 or more on the Clinical Activity Score and 4 or more on NOSPECS grade, with duration below 3 months. CDR1 and CDR2 (germline): SGHTA, FQGNSA. Trimming took 7 bases from V and 0 from J, leaving 19 bases between them. This CDR3 spans 16 amino acids. The data derive from a study of T cells in Graves' hyperthyroidism and ophthalmopathy. Study overall: Prior to any treatment, at the point of initial diagnosis, peripheral blood was collected.

The chain employs TRBV7-2 and TRBJ2-7; D may be TRBD1 (6 bases). The source material was blood. The TCR originated in a woman aged 18-29 years with Graves' ophthalmopathy. Here the CDR3 DNA reads TGTGCCAGCACCGTAACCCAGGGGCGCGCCTCCTACGAGCAGTACTTC. Amino acids: CASTVTQGRASYEQYF.